This T cell receptor beta chain stems from a study of blood T cell repertoires in COVID-19. Study-level background: Specimens from acute and convalescent COVID-19 originated in the United States, Italy and Spain. Sources were T cells, B-cell-depleted T cells, or PBMCs; the material itself was cDNA or gDNA.

The repertoire was sequenced with immunoSEQ multiplex PCR; TCRdb's copy has only in-frame clones and lacks some. The data show 9,000 to 13,000 clones, 75% to 90% seen once. Germline trimming cut 6 bases from V and 4 bases from J; bases unmatched to any gene: 4. The CDR3 length is 13 residues. Germline values: CDR1 MDHEN, CDR2 SYDVKM. V usage is TRBV28 and J usage is TRBJ1-1; TRBD1 matches 8 bases. This receptor was identified in a man between 65 and 85 years old with active COVID-19. The source material was peripheral blood. CDR3 amino acids: CASRRQGSTEAFF. For the CDR3, the DNA is TGTGCCAGCAGAAGACAGGGGTCCACTGAAGCTTTCTTT.